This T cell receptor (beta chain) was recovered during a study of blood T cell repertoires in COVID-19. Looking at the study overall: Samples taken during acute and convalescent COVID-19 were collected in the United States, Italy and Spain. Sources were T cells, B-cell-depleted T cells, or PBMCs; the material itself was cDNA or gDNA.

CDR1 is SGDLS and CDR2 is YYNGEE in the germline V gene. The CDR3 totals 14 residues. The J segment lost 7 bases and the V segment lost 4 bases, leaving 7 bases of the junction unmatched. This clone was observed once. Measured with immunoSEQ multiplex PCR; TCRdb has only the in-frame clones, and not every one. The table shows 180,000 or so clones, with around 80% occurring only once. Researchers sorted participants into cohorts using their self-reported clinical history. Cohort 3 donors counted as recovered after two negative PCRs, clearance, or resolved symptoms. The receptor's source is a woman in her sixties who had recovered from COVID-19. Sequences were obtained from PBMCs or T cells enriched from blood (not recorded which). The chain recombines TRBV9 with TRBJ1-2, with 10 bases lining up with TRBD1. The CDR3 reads CASSRDRGSFGYTF. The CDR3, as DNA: TGTGCCAGCAGCCGGGACAGGGGATCATTTGGCTACACCTTC.